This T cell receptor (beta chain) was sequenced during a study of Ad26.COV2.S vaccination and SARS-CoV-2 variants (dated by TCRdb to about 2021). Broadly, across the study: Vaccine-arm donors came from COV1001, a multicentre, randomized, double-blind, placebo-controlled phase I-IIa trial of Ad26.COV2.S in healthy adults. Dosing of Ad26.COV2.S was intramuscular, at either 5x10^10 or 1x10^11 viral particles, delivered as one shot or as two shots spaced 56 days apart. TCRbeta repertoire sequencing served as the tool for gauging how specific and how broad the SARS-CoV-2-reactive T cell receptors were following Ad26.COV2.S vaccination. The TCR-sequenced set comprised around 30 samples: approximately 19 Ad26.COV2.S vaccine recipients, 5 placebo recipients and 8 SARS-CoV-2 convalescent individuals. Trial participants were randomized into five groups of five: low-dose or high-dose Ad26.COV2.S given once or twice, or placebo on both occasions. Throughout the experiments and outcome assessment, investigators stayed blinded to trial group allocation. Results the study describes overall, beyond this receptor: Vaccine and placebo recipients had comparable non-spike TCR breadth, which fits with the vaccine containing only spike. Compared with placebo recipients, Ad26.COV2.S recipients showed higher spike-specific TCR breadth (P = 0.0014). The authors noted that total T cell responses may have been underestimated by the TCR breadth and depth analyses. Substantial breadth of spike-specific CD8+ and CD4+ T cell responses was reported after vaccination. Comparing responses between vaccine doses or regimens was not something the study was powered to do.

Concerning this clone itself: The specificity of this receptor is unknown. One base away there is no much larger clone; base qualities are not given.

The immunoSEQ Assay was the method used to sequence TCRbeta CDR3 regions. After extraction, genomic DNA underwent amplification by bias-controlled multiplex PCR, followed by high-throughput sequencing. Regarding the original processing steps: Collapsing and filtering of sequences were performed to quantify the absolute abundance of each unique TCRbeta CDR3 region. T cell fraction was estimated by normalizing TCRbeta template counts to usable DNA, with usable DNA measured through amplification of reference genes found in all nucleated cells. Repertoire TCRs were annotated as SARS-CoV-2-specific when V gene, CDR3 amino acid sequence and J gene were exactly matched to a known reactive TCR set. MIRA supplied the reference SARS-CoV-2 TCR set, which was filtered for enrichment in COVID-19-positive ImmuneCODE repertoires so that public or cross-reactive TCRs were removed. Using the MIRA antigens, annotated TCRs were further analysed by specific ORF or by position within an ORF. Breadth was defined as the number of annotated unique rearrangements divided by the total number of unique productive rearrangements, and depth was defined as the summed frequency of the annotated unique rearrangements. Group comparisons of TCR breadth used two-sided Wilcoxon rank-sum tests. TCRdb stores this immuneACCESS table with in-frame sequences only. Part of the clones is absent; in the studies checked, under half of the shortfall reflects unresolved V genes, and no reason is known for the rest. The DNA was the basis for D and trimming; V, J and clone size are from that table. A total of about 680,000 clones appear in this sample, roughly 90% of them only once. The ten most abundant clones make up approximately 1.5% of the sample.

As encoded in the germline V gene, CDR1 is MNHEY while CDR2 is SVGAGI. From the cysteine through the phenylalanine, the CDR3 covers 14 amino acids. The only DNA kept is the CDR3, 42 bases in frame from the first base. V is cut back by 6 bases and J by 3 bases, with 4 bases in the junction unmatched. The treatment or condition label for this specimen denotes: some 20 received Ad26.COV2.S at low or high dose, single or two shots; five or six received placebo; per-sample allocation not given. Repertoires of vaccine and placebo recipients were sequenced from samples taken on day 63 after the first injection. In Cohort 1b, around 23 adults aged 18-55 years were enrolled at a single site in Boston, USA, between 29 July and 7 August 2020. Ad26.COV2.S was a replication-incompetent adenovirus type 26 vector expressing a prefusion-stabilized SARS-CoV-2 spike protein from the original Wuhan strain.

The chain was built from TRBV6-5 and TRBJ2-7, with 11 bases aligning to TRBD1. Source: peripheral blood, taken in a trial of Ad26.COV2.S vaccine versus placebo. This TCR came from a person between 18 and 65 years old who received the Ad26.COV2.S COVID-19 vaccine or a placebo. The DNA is TGTGCCAGCAGGGGGACAGGGGGATTCTACGAGCAGTACTTC. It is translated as CASRGTGGFYEQYF.